This note documents a single TCR beta chain sequence. This clonotype was detected ten times or more. The target of this receptor is not known. No base-level quality is on record; no much larger clone is a single base apart. This specimen belongs to a study of T cells in Graves' hyperthyroidism and ophthalmopathy (dated by TCRdb to between 2018 and 2021). Background for the entire study: Peripheral blood was sampled at the time of initial diagnosis, prior to any treatment. To identify distinguishing TCR V-J signatures, a discovery cohort of 100 patients was used, comprising 43 with Graves' ophthalmopathy and some 57 with stable Graves' hyperthyroidism. An independent validation cohort of about 19 hyperthyroidism patients and approximately 15 patients who later progressed to ophthalmopathy tested prospective prediction of ophthalmopathy. The 90 to 100 discovery patients were randomly split 7:3 into training and test sets. In more than 5 Graves' hyperthyroidism patients, the study also compared T-cell repertoires from thyroid tissue with T-cell repertoires from blood. Once sampling was done, hyperthyroidism patients were given methimazole at a starting dose of 30 mg daily, whereas ophthalmopathy patients were given high-dose intravenous methylprednisolone. The paper reports TCR Vbeta CDR3 sequencing of roughly 140 peripheral blood samples: 43 ophthalmopathy, around 80 hyperthyroidism and roughly 17 progressor patients.

V drops 1 base and J drops 7 bases, leaving 4 bases in between. CDR1 KGHSH and CDR2 LQKENI were looked up in the germline V gene. Taken from cysteine to phenylalanine, the CDR3 has 12 residues. Just CDR3 DNA is preserved here, 36 bases in frame from base 1. Stable Graves' hyperthyroidism was defined as the absence of progression to ophthalmopathy over 18 months of follow-up. Hyperthyroidism patients were aged 18 to 65 years and newly diagnosed, with disease duration of less than 2 months. Exclusion was applied to patients with uncontrolled infections, other autoimmune diseases, pregnancy or lactation. Diagnoses relied on clinical symptoms, serum thyroxine and TRAb, thyroid ultrasound and orbital computed tomography. PBMCs were isolated from about 10 ml of fresh peripheral blood by Ficoll-Paque density gradient centrifugation. Total RNA was extracted using Trizol reagent, and RNA quality was assessed on an Agilent 2100 Bioanalyzer.

Summary of the overall study and its limitations: No statistical method was used to fix the sample size in advance, and group allocation was not hidden from the investigators. Most expanded thyroid clonotypes (frequency above 0.001) were also detected in blood, a finding suggesting that blood repertoires may reflect thyroid immune responses. In validation, the model predicted progression to ophthalmopathy with 55% to 71% sensitivity and approximately 74% specificity, a median of approximately 6.7 months before onset. A model built on a 13 V-J signature distinguished ophthalmopathy from stable hyperthyroidism, reaching 85% to 90% sensitivity and about 81% specificity in cross-validation and 80%/75% in testing.

The TCR beta CDR3 regions were amplified from RNA transcripts. The TCR CDR3 was subjected to a first round of RT-PCR using the HTBI primer set and the Qiagen OneStep RT-PCR kit. A second multiplex PCR round built the libraries, followed by size selection and purification. Libraries were sequenced paired-end with 100 bp reads on an Illumina HiSeq2000. Concerning the study's data processing: SOAPnuke was used to process the raw data, throwing out any read that contained adapters or uncalled bases, had a mean Phred below 15, or lacked an exact constant-primer or identifier match. COPE v1.2.5 was used to merge high-quality paired reads, and clonotypes were defined as unique nucleotide sequences. MiTCR v1.1 was used to align clonotypes to the IMGT TRBV, TRBD and TRBJ reference segments. Only V-J combinations with frequency above 0.0001, covering roughly 99% of repertoires, were analysed. The TCS score was defined as the ratio of F50 (clonal expansion) to E x V (chaos), calculated using BLOSUM62-based TCRdist between CDR3 peptides within each V-J. Welch's t-statistics and random forest reduced around 520 V-J features to around 14, which were used in a naive Bayes classifier (R e1071). The raw public reads went through TCRdb reprocessing: fastp at Q25, MiXCR clone calling, in-frame beta chains kept. Rows with one shared CDR3 protein collapse into an entry with the most common genes and DNA. TCRdb, rather than the study authors, made the V and J calls. This sample lists some 760,000 distinct CDR3 sequences; 12% to 15% were detected once. The ten top clones hold roughly 10% of the sample.

This clonotype originated in a woman between 18 and 29 years old with Graves' hyperthyroidism. The sample taken for sequencing was blood. This chain is built from TRBV18 and TRBJ1-4; the D segment cannot be called with confidence. CDR3 sequence: CASSPQGEKLFF. The nucleotides are TGTGCCAGCTCACCACAGGGTGAAAAACTGTTTTTT.